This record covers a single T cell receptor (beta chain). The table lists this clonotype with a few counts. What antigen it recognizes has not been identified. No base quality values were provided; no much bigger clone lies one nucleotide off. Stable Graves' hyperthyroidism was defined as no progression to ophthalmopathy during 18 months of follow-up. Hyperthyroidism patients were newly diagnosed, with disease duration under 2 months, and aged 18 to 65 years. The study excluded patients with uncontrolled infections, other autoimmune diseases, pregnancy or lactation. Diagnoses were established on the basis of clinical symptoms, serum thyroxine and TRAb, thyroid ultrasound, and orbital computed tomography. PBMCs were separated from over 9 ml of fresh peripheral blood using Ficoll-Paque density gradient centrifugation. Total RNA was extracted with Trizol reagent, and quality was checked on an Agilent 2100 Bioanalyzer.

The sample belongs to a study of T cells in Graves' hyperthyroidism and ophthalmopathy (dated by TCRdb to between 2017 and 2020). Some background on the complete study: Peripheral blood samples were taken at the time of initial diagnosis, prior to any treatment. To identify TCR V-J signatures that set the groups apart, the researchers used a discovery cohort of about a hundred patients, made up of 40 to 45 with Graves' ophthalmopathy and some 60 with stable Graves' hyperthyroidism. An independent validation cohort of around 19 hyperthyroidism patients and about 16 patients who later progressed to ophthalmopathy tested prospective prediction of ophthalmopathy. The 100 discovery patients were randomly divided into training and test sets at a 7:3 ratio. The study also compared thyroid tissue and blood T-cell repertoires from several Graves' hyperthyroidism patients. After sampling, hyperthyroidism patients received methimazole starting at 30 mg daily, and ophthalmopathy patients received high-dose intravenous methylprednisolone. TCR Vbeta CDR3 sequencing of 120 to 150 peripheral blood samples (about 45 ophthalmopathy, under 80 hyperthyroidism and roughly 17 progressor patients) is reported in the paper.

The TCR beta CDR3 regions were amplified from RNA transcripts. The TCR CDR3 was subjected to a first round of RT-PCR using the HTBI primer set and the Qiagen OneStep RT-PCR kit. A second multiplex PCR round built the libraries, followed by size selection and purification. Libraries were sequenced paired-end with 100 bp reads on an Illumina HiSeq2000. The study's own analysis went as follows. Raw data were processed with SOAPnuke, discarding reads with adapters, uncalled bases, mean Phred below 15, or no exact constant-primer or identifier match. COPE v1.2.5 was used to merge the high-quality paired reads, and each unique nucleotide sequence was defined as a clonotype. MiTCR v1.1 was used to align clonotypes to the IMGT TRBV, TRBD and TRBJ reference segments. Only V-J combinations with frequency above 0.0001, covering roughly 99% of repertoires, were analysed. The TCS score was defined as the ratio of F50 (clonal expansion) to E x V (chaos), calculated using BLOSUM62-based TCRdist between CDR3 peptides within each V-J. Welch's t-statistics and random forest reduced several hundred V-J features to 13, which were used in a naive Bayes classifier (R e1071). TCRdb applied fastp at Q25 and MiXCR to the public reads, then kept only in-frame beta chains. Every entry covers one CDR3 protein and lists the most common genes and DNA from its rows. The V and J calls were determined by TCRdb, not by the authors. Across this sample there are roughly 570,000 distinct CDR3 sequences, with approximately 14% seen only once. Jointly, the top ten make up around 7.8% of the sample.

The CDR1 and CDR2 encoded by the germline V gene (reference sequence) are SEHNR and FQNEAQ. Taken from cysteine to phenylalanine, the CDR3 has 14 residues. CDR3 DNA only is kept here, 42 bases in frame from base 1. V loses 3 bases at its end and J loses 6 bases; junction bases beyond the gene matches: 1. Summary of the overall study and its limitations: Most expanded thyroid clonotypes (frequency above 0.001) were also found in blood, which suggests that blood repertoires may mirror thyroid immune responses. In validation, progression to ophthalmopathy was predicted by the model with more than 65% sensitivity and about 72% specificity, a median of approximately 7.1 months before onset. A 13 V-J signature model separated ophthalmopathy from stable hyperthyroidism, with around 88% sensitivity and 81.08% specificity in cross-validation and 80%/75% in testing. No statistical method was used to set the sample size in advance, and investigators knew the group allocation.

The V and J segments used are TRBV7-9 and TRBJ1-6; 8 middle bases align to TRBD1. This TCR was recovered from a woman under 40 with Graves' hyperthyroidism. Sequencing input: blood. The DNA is TGTGCCAGCAGCTTGACAGGGGTTAATTCACCCCTCCACTTT. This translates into CASSLTGVNSPLHF.